This T cell receptor (beta chain) emerged from a study of T cell responses to AZD1222 COVID-19 vaccine. The CDR3 length is 14 residues. Germline-derived CDR1 and CDR2 are SGHAT and FQNNGV. V lost 6 bases to trimming and J lost 4 bases; unmatched junction nucleotides: 6. As regards this clone: Its antigen is unknown.

Here immunoSEQ multiplex PCR was the method, and the copy in TCRdb shows in-frame clones only, minus some. This sample yields roughly 120,000 clones, of which roughly 88% are seen a single time; 18% belongs to the top ten. Study outcomes and limitations: Spike-wide vaccine-associated CD4 TCRs dominated at 160-218 and 743-854. After two AZD1222 doses, spike-specific TCR breadth and depth rose versus day 0.

The sequence came from an adult in good health. This material consisted of peripheral blood, taken on day 0 of MenACWY control vaccination. This chain connects TRBV11-2 to TRBJ1-3; 7 bases are shared with TRBD1. The CDR3 sequence is CASSTGVGGNTIYF. The CDR3 region has the DNA TGTGCCAGCAGTACAGGGGTGGGCGGAAACACCATATATTTT.